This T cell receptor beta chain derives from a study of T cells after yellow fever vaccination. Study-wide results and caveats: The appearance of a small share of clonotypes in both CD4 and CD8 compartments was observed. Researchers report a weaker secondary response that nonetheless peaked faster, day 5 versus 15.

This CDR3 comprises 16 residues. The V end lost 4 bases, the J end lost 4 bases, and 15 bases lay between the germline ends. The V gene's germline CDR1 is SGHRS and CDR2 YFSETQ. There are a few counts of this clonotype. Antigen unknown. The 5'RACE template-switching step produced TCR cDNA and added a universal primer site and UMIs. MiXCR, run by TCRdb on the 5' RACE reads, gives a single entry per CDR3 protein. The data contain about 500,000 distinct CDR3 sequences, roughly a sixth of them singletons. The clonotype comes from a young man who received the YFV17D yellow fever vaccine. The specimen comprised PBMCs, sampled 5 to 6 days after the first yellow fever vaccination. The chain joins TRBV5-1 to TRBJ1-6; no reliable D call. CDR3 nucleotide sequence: TGCGCCAGCAGCCTGGCCGGGCTCAGGTATAATTCACCCCTCCACTTT. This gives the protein CASSLAGLRYNSPLHF.